Shown below are 22 T cell receptor beta chains from a single sample sequenced in a study of monozygotic twins with inflammatory bowel disease. TCRdb derives one entry per CDR3 protein from the 5' RACE reads, leaving out DNA. Its table records some 210,000 distinct CDR3 sequences. Sequencing was done on a sample of blood. The receptors were sampled from a human donor with ulcerative colitis or Crohn's disease, or a healthy co-twin of an affected twin (not recorded which).

This sequence joins TRBV19 and TRBJ1-4; TCRdb's D gene call, TRBD1, goes unchecked for lack of DNA. The CDR3 is 15 residues long. From germline, CDR1 is LNHDA and CDR2 SQIVND (reference sequence). This CDR3 reads CASSRQTILNEKLFF.

This chain connects TRBV12-3 or TRBV12-4 to TRBJ1-2. The CDR3 contains 12 residues. CDR3 sequence: CASTLGGTGYTF.

This chain connects TRBV10-3 to TRBJ2-5; checking the TCRdb D call of TRBD2 is not possible without DNA. The germline CDR1 and CDR2 sequences are ENHRY and SYGVKD. The CDR3 runs 14 residues. CDR3 in amino acids: CAIRKGGLRETQYF.

J is TRBJ2-6 and V is TRBV2; TCRdb's D gene call, TRBD1, goes unchecked for lack of DNA. The CDR3 length is 16 residues. Germline V gene lookup returns CDR1 SNHLY and CDR2 FYNNEI. CDR3 in amino acids: CASRGTGGAGANVLTF.

This chain uses TRBV15 with TRBJ1-4; lacking DNA, the TRBD1 call made by TCRdb goes unchecked. The CDR3 totals 15 residues. Germline-derived CDR1 and CDR2 are LNHNV and YYDKDF (reference sequence). This CDR3 reads CATSRPAATNEKLFF.

The chain links TRBV3-1 to TRBJ2-3; TCRdb indicates TRBD2, and absent DNA this call remains unverified. CDR1 LGHDT and CDR2 YNNKEL come from the germline V gene (reference sequence). CDR3 length equals 16 residues. CDR3 region: CASSQGLAASTDTQYF.

The chain recombines TRBV29-1 with TRBJ2-2. The CDR3 runs 12 residues. Germline V gives CDR1 SQVTM, CDR2 ANQGSEA. Here the CDR3 reads CSVERTNGELFF.

The CDR3 sequence: CATRQGIESGELFF. The J gene is TRBJ2-2, the V gene TRBV11-2; TCRdb indicates TRBD1, and absent DNA this call remains unverified. The CDR3 is 14 amino acids. Germline CDR1 SGHAT, CDR2 FQNNGV.

The chain is built from TRBV20-1 and TRBJ1-4. This CDR3 has 12 residues. Germline CDR1 DFQATT, CDR2 SNEGSKA (reference sequence). CDR3 protein: CSARDRNEKLFF.

The chain couples TRBV5-1 to TRBJ2-5; lacking DNA, the TRBD1 call made by TCRdb goes unchecked. Germline-derived CDR1 and CDR2 are SGHRS and YFSETQ. The CDR3 covers 14 residues. The chain's CDR3 is CASSAQAIQETQYF.

The chain combines TRBV10-3 with TRBJ2-3; TCRdb's D call, TRBD2, is unchecked because there is no DNA. The germline CDR1 and CDR2 sequences are ENHRY and SYGVKD. The CDR3 extends over 16 amino acids. The CDR3 spells CATFSQSGRGTDTQYF.

The rearrangement links TRBV5-1 to TRBJ1-4; TCRdb's assignment of TRBD1 cannot be checked, as there is no DNA. This CDR3 has 16 amino acids. CDR1 is SGHRS and CDR2 is YFSETQ in the germline V gene. CDR3 in amino acids: CASSFGRQGANEKLFF. The whole variable domain, remainder taken from reference TRBV5-1 and TRBJ1-4, is KAGVTQTPRYLIKTRGQQVTLSCSPISGHRSVSWYQQTPGQGLQFLFEYFSETQRNKGNFPGRFSGRQFSNSRSEMNVSTLELGDSALYLCASSFGRQGANEKLFFGSGTQLSVL.

The chain is built from TRBV29-1 and TRBJ1-1; TCRdb selects TRBD1, and the lack of DNA leaves this call unchecked. Germline-derived CDR1 and CDR2 are SQVTM and ANQGSEA. This CDR3 is built from 11 residues. The CDR3: CSVAGTAEAFF.

The chain combines TRBV6-5 with TRBJ2-7; TCRdb picks TRBD1, but there is no DNA to check that call. The CDR3 runs 15 residues. Germline CDR1 is MNHEY and CDR2 is SVGAGI. CDR3 in amino acids: CASSYGTGALYEQYF.

The chain's CDR3 is CSARTGGANVLTF. The rearrangement joins TRBV20-1 to TRBJ2-6; TCRdb outputs TRBD1, but without DNA this stays unchecked. Germline V CDR1 and CDR2: DFQATT, SNEGSKA (reference sequence). The CDR3 loop spans 13 amino acids.

The chain recombines TRBV5-1 with TRBJ1-1; TCRdb outputs TRBD1, but without DNA this stays unchecked. CDR1 and CDR2 from the germline V gene are SGHRS and YFSETQ. This CDR3 has 15 residues. CDR3 protein: CASSPDDSRNTEAFF.

This chain joins TRBV7-2 and TRBJ1-2; the D call from TCRdb, TRBD1, cannot be confirmed without DNA. The V gene's germline CDR1 is SGHTA and CDR2 FQGNSA. The length of the CDR3 is 17 residues. CDR3 protein: CASSPRQVSGANYGYTF.

The chain joins TRBV12-3 or TRBV12-4 to TRBJ1-1. This CDR3 has 17 amino acids. This chain's CDR3 is CASSFWSLTDSNTEAFF.

V is TRBV5-1 and J is TRBJ1-1. The CDR3 totals 15 residues. Germline lookup yields CDR1 SGHRS and CDR2 YFSETQ. This CDR3 reads CASSRLPGQNTEAFF.

The V call is TRBV3-1, the J call TRBJ1-5; TCRdb selects TRBD1, and the lack of DNA leaves this call unchecked. This CDR3 is 17 amino acids long. Per the germline V gene, CDR1 is LGHDT and CDR2 is YNNKEL (reference sequence). The CDR3 reads CASSNSMPGQENQPQHF.

This rearrangement joins TRBV25-1 to TRBJ1-1; TCRdb reports TRBD1, a call that lacks DNA to check it against. The CDR3 totals 15 residues. CDR1 MGHDK and CDR2 SYGVNS come from the germline V gene. The CDR3 here is CASSEGMGLNTEAFF.

The chain links TRBV10-3 to TRBJ2-5; the D call of TRBD1 rests on TCRdb alone, since no DNA is present to check it. The CDR3 is 16 amino acids. CDR1 is ENHRY and CDR2 is SYGVKD in the germline V gene. CDR3 residues: CAISGGTVLYQETQYF.